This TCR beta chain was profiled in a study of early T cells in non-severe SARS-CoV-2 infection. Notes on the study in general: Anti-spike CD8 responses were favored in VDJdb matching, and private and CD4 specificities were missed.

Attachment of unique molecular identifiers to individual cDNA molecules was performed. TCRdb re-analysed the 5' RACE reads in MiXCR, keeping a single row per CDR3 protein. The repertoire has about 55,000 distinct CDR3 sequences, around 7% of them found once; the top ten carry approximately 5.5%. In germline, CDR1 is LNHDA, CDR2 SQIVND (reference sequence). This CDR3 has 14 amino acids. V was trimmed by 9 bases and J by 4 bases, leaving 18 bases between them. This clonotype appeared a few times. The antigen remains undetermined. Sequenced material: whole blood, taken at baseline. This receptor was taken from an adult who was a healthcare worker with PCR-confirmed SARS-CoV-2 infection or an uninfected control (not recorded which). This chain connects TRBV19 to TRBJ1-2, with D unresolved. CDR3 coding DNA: TGTGCCAGCATGTCCGGACCGGGAGGCTATGGCTACACCTTC. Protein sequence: CASMSGPGGYGYTF.